The 18 T cell receptor beta chains below all came from one sample that was sequenced in a study of T cell changes during pregnancy in multiple sclerosis. The table came from immunoSEQ multiplex PCR; TCRdb's copy has only in-frame clones and leaves some out. This table holds 100,000 or so clones, roughly nine tenths found once. Sequencing was performed on peripheral blood, taken after pregnancy. The receptors shown here come from a female donor with multiple sclerosis, enrolled in a pregnancy study.

The chain is built from TRBV4-1 and TRBJ2-1, with TRBD2 matching over 12 bases. Germline V gene data show CDR1 as MGHRA and CDR2 as YSYEKL. The trim removed 6 bases at V and 9 bases at J, leaving 15 bases unmatched. The CDR3 consists of 17 residues. In DNA form, the CDR3 reads TGCGCCAGCAGTAACGGACTAGCGGGGAACCCAAGGAGTGAGCAGTTCTTC. Translated: CASSNGLAGNPRSEQFF.

This chain links TRBV18 with TRBJ2-7, with D tentatively TRBD1 (6 bases). Trimming took 3 bases from V and 2 from J, leaving 17 bases between them. Germline V gene lookup returns CDR1 KGHSH and CDR2 LQKENI. The CDR3 extends over 16 amino acids. CDR3 nucleotide sequence: TGTGCCAGCTCACCTAACCGGGACAAGAAAACCTACGAGCAGTACTTC. This gives the protein CASSPNRDKKTYEQYF.

This chain connects TRBV19 to TRBJ2-2, with 7 nucleotides matching TRBD1. From germline, CDR1 is LNHDA and CDR2 SQIVND (reference sequence). The CDR3 runs to 16 residues. V was clipped by 8 bases and J by 3 bases; unmatched bases: 12. As DNA, the CDR3 is TGTGCCAGTGCGTTAGGACAGGTTGGGTACACCGGGGAGCTGTTTTTT. Amino acids: CASALGQVGYTGELFF.

The rearrangement uses TRBV5-1 and TRBJ2-1; the D gene is possibly TRBD1 (5 bases). The CDR3 is made up of 15 amino acids. Germline-derived CDR1 and CDR2 are SGHRS and YFSETQ. Trimming left V 0 bases short and J 1 base short, with 8 bases between. The CDR3 nucleotides read TGCGCCAGCAGCTTGGTAGGACAATCCTACAATGAGCAGTTCTTC. It yields the protein CASSLVGQSYNEQFF.

This clone has only a few counts. The V and J genes are TRBV28 and TRBJ1-4; 8 bases map to TRBD1. V shed 6 bases, J shed 2 bases, and the junction held 8 bases outside the gene matches. CDR3 length: 16 amino acids. The germline V gene encodes CDR1 MDHEN and CDR2 SYDVKM. The CDR3: CASRRLRDRTNEKLFF. CDR3 DNA sequence: TGTGCCAGCAGGAGGCTGAGGGACAGGACTAATGAAAAACTGTTTTTT.

V gene TRBV29-1 combines with J gene TRBJ2-2; TRBD2 aligns across 12 bases. CDR1 is SQVTM, CDR2 ANQGSEA, per germline. J was trimmed by 6 bases and V by 1 base; bases with no gene match: 6. This CDR3 is built from 16 residues. The DNA of the CDR3 is TGCAGCGTTGAAGGTCCTAGCGGGGGGGCCCCCGGGGAGCTGTTTTTT. It encodes CSVEGPSGGAPGELFF.

This rearrangement joins TRBV30 to TRBJ1-2; 7 bases map to TRBD1. Germline CDR1 reads GTSNPN; CDR2 reads SVGIG (reference sequence). Trimming at V came to 0 bases and at J to 8 bases, leaving 6 bases not matched to a gene. The CDR3 covers 13 residues. The CDR3 is CAWSVRGGAGYTF. CDR3 in DNA: TGTGCCTGGAGTGTACGAGGGGGCGCAGGCTACACCTTC.

The chain links TRBV2 to TRBJ2-1, with 10 bases lining up with TRBD2. V was pared by 7 bases and J by 4 bases, with 7 bases of the junction left unmatched. The CDR3 is 15 amino acids. Germline V gives CDR1 SNHLY, CDR2 FYNNEI. The CDR3 DNA is TGTGCCAGCACGTCGGAGCGGGGGGGATACAATGAGCAGTTCTTC. Translation: CASTSERGGYNEQFF.

V is TRBV5-1 and J is TRBJ2-3; tentative D call: TRBD2 (6 bases). The CDR3 extends over 16 amino acids. Deletions cut 4 bases from V and 0 bases from J, with 15 bases between. Germline V CDR1 and CDR2: SGHRS, YFSETQ. CDR3 nucleotides: TGCGCCAGCAGCCCACTGGCGGGGTCTAGCACAGATACGCAGTATTTT. It yields the protein CASSPLAGSSTDTQYF.

The J gene is TRBJ1-5, the V gene TRBV19, with D maybe TRBD1 (5 bases). The CDR3 has 15 residues. The germline CDR1 and CDR2 sequences are LNHDA and SQIVND (reference sequence). V was pared by 3 bases and J by 0 bases, with 9 bases between. CDR3 sequence: CASSIFRDSNQPQHF. As DNA, the CDR3 is TGTGCCAGTAGTATTTTCAGGGATAGCAATCAGCCCCAGCATTTT.

The chain has TRBV27 and TRBJ1-2; perhaps TRBD1 as D (6 bases). The germline CDR1 and CDR2 sequences are MNHEY and SMNVEV (reference sequence). Trimming removed 1 base from V and 2 bases from J, with 11 bases in between. The CDR3 contains 15 residues. CDR3 nucleotides: TGTGCCAGCAGTTTATGGGGGGGGCTGAACTATGGCTACACCTTC. This translates into CASSLWGGLNYGYTF.

The V gene is TRBV27, the J gene TRBJ2-7; D perhaps matches TRBD2 (5 bases). This CDR3 contains 14 residues. V lost 2 bases, J lost 3 bases, and 11 bases lay in between. The germline gives CDR1 MNHEY, CDR2 SMNVEV (reference sequence). The chain's CDR3 is CASSLAGGVYEQYF. The CDR3, as DNA: TGTGCCAGCAGTTTAGCAGGAGGTGTCTACGAGCAGTACTTC.

The chain combines TRBV11-2 with TRBJ1-1, with 8 bases identical to TRBD1. The CDR3 has 15 amino acids. In germline, CDR1 is SGHAT, CDR2 FQNNGV. V lost 2 bases to trimming and J lost 5 bases; unmatched junction nucleotides: 7. The CDR3 DNA sequence: TGTGCCAGCAGCTTATCCGACAGGGGAGGGACTGAAGCTTTCTTT. Amino acid sequence: CASSLSDRGGTEAFF.

This sequence joins TRBV5-1 and TRBJ2-1; tentatively, D is TRBD1 (6 bases). This CDR3 comprises 12 residues. Trimming left V 3 bases short and J 9 bases short, with 10 bases between. Germline CDR1 is SGHRS and CDR2 is YFSETQ. The CDR3 sequence: CASSSQTGEQFF. DNA for the CDR3: TGCGCCAGCAGCTCCCAGACAGGTGAGCAGTTCTTC.

This sequence joins TRBV6-6 and TRBJ1-1, with D possibly being TRBD1 (6 bases). This CDR3 contains 14 residues. Trimming stripped 6 bases from V and 10 bases from J, with 21 bases between. Germline V gene data show CDR1 as MNHNY and CDR2 as SVGAGI (reference sequence). The CDR3 DNA sequence: TGTGCCAGCAGAACCTGGGACGGGGGGGCGTTAGCTTTCTTT. Its protein is CASRTWDGGALAFF.

The chain combines TRBV29-1 with TRBJ2-7; a possible D gene is TRBD1 (7 bases). V was trimmed by 4 bases and J by 3 bases, leaving 19 bases between them. Germline CDR1 and CDR2: SQVTM and ANQGSEA. The CDR3 is 15 residues long. The CDR3 protein is CSVVSLAGGGYEQYF. CDR3 coding DNA: TGCAGCGTTGTTTCGTTGGCAGGGGGAGGCTACGAGCAGTACTTC.

The chain is built from TRBV5-1 and TRBJ2-5; maybe TRBD2 (6 bases). The J call may be in error: the DNA end matches TRBJ2-7 better. This CDR3 contains 15 residues. Looked up from germline, CDR1 is SGHRS and CDR2 is YFSETQ. The CDR3 bases are TGCGCCAGCAGCGCCTCCGGGACTGCCGAGTACGAGCAGTACTTC. As protein: CASSASGTAEYEQYF.

The chain carries TRBV11-1 and TRBJ1-1; tentative D call: TRBD1 (6 bases). The V and J ends lost 4 bases and 5 bases respectively, with 11 bases between them. The CDR3 has 13 residues. The germline V gene encodes CDR1 SGHAT and CDR2 FQDESV (reference sequence). In DNA form, the CDR3 reads TGTGCCAGCAGCTCCACAGGGCGAACTGAAGCTTTCTTT. Protein sequence: CASSSTGRTEAFF.